The clone carrying this T cell receptor beta chain was counted at least ten times. CDR3 length: 17 residues. Germline CDR1 and CDR2: MNHEY and SMNVEV (reference sequence). Trimming took off 2 bases at V and 2 bases at J, with 17 bases between the two ends. The record originates from a study of blood T cell repertoires in COVID-19. Categorization into cohorts depended on clinical history that participants reported. Data came from immunoSEQ multiplex PCR; TCRdb stores just in-frame clones and leaves some out. The sample carries about 180,000 clones, approximately 80% recorded once. Input material: PBMCs or T cells enriched from blood (not recorded which). The chain employs TRBV27 and TRBJ2-3; TRBD2 is a possible D gene (5 bases). This clonotype originated in a man aged 55 to 70 who had been exposed to COVID-19. CDR3: CASSLRGQASPTDTQYF. DNA of the CDR3: TGTGCCAGCAGTTTAAGAGGGCAGGCGTCCCCCACAGATACGCAGTATTTT.